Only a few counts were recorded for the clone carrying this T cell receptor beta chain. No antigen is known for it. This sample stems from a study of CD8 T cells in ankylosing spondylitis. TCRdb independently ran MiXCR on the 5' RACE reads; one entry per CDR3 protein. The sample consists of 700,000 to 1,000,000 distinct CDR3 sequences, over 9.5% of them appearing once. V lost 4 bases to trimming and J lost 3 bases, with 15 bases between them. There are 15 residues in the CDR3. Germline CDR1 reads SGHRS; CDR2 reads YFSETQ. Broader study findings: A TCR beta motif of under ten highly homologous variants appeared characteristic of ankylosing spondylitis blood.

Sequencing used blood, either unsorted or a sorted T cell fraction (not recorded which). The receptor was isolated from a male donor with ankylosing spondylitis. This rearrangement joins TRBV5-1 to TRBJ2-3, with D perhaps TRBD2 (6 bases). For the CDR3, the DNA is TGCGCCAGCAGCAACCCGGGACTGTCAACAGATACGCAGTATTTT. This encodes CASSNPGLSTDTQYF.